The 20 T cell receptor beta chains given below trace back to one sample, sequenced in a study of CD8+ T cells in alopecia areata. RNA was extracted and reverse transcribed into cDNA as the sequencing template. Assay used: immunoSEQ multiplex PCR; TCRdb lists only in-frame clones, some missing. The data show under 250,000 clones, 66% seen once. The treatment is: oral pan-JAK inhibitor, 5-10 mg twice daily. The sample in question was CD4+ T cells sorted from blood, obtained at roughly week 45, from a patient treated with tofacitinib. The receptors originated from a human donor with alopecia areata.

This clone was observed a handful of times. The chain employs TRBV29-1 and TRBJ1-2; no clear D. The CDR3 sequence is 12 residues long. Germline loops: CDR1 SQVTM, CDR2 ANQGSEA. V shed 7 bases and J shed 1 base, with 10 bases lying between them. CDR3 protein: CSAGRNNYGYTF. In nucleotides, the CDR3 is TGCAGCGCAGGAAGAAATAACTATGGCTACACCTTC.

CDR3 DNA: TGTGCCAGCAGCGTAGCTACCCCGGTCGGGGGCTACACCTTC. This encodes CASSVATPVGGYTF. The chain uses TRBV9 and TRBJ1-2; D not resolved. V dropped 0 bases and J dropped 8 bases, with 14 bases sitting between them. The CDR3 sequence is 14 residues long. The germline CDR1 and CDR2 sequences are SGDLS and YYNGEE.

The chain uses TRBV5-6 and TRBJ1-1, with 10 bases aligning to TRBD1. There are 16 residues in the CDR3. Germline V lookup: CDR1 SGHDT, CDR2 YYEEEE. Trimming cost V 0 bases and J 5 bases; bases outside gene matches: 7. The CDR3 spells CASSLGQGAALTEAFF. DNA of the CDR3: TGTGCCAGCAGCTTGGGACAGGGGGCCGCCTTGACTGAAGCTTTCTTT.

In this sample, this clone turned up a few times. The V gene is TRBV5-6, the J gene TRBJ1-5; no clear D. The V gene's germline CDR1 is SGHDT and CDR2 YYEEEE. The germline V and J ends were trimmed by 6 bases and 6 bases, with 25 bases remaining between them. The CDR3 loop spans 17 amino acids. CDR3 amino acids: CASTRMLSQPGLQPQHF. CDR3 sequence (DNA): TGTGCCAGCACCCGTATGTTGAGCCAGCCAGGACTTCAGCCCCAGCATTTT.

CDR3 residues: CSVVAGSLAGYTF. The CDR3 DNA follows: TGCAGCGTTGTGGCAGGGAGCTTGGCTGGCTACACCTTC. The rearrangement links TRBV29-1 to TRBJ1-2; TRBD1 might be the D (5 bases). Looked up from germline, CDR1 is SQVTM and CDR2 is ANQGSEA. The CDR3 runs to 13 residues. Deletions cut 4 bases from V and 7 bases from J, with 16 bases between.

The V call is TRBV5-1, the J call TRBJ2-1; 7 bases agree with TRBD1. After removal of 5 bases from V and 5 bases from J, the junction contained 7 bases not matched to a gene. This CDR3 comprises 14 residues. Germline CDR1 reads SGHRS; CDR2 reads YFSETQ. CDR3 sequence: CASRVDRENNEQFF. DNA for the CDR3: TGCGCCAGCAGAGTAGACAGGGAAAACAATGAGCAGTTCTTC.

This chain connects TRBV25-1 to TRBJ2-3; perhaps TRBD1 as D (6 bases). Trimming removed 1 base from V and 4 bases from J, with 12 bases in between. Germline CDR1 and CDR2: MGHDK and SYGVNS. This CDR3 spans 15 amino acids. This CDR3 reads CASSESPQGPDTQYF. The CDR3 DNA follows: TGTGCCAGCAGTGAATCCCCACAGGGCCCAGATACGCAGTATTTT.

The gene calls are TRBV14 and TRBJ2-2, with D perhaps matching TRBD1 or TRBD2 (5 bases each). The CDR3 is 16 residues long. Per the germline V gene, CDR1 is SGHDN and CDR2 is FVKESK. Trimming took off 3 bases at V and 4 bases at J, with 15 bases between the two ends. The chain's CDR3 is CASSHRTGAGTGELFF. The CDR3 coding sequence is TGTGCCAGCAGCCACAGGACCGGGGCGGGCACCGGGGAGCTGTTTTTT.

The chain recombines TRBV27 with TRBJ1-2, with TRBD1 matching 9 bases. After removal of 5 bases from V and 4 bases from J, the junction contained 8 bases not matched to a gene. The CDR3 contains 15 residues. Germline CDR1 reads MNHEY; CDR2 reads SMNVEV (reference sequence). The CDR3 is CASSLRTGVGYGYTF. Written as DNA, the CDR3 is TGTGCCAGCAGTCTGAGGACAGGGGTTGGCTATGGCTACACCTTC.

V usage is TRBV7-9 and J usage is TRBJ1-1; D is undetermined. The germline V and J ends were trimmed by 3 bases and 1 base, with 3 bases remaining between them. The CDR3 has 12 amino acids. The germline gives CDR1 SEHNR, CDR2 FQNEAQ (reference sequence). The CDR3 nucleotides are TGTGCCAGCAGCTTTCAGAACACTGAAGCTTTCTTT. This sequence encodes CASSFQNTEAFF.

The V call is TRBV23-1, the J call TRBJ1-4, with TRBD1 matching over 7 bases. TRBV23-1 is an ORF, and what it does is uncertain. CDR3 size: 16 residues. V was pared by 2 bases and J by 4 bases, with 7 bases of the junction left unmatched. The CDR3 bases are TGCGCCAGCAGTCAACTCGGGACAGCCTTTAATGAAAAACTGTTTTTT. Translating it yields CASSQLGTAFNEKLFF.

This chain connects TRBV2 to TRBJ2-7, with no clear D. V shed 6 bases and J shed 0 bases, with 12 bases lying between them. Germline CDR1 is SNHLY and CDR2 is FYNNEI. CDR3 size: 14 residues. As DNA, the CDR3 is TGTGCCAGCAGGGTTGGGCAAAACTCCTACGAGCAGTACTTC. It translates to CASRVGQNSYEQYF.

This sequence joins TRBV5-1 and TRBJ2-3; TRBD1 is a possible D gene (5 bases). Trimming took off 4 bases at V and 5 bases at J, with 17 bases between the two ends. Germline CDR1 reads SGHRS; CDR2 reads YFSETQ. CDR3 size: 15 residues. The CDR3 nucleotides read TGCGCCAGCAGCAAGGTCCAGGGTAATGGAGATACGCAGTATTTT. Translated, it gives CASSKVQGNGDTQYF. Full variable domain (outside the CDR3, taken from reference TRBV5-1 and TRBJ2-3): KAGVTQTPRYLIKTRGQQVTLSCSPISGHRSVSWYQQTPGQGLQFLFEYFSETQRNKGNFPGRFSGRQFSNSRSEMNVSTLELGDSALYLCASSKVQGNGDTQYFGPGTRLTVL.

V and J are TRBV15 and TRBJ1-6; no clear D gene. The CDR3 consists of 13 residues. Trimming stripped 0 bases from V and 9 bases from J, with 6 bases between. Germline CDR1 reads LNHNV; CDR2 reads YYDKDF (reference sequence). CDR3 DNA: TGTGCCACCAGCAGAGATCGGAGTTCACCCCTCCACTTT. It yields the protein CATSRDRSSPLHF.

This chain connects TRBV5-1 to TRBJ1-3; 8 nucleotides align to TRBD1. V lost 4 bases and J lost 15; bases outside the gene matches: 15. The germline gives CDR1 SGHRS, CDR2 YFSETQ. This CDR3 contains 14 residues. The CDR3 DNA is TGCGCCAGCAGCCAATCCGGGACAGGCGGACGTCCATATTTT. Residues: CASSQSGTGGRPYF.

The chain links TRBV2 to TRBJ1-2, with 7 bases matching TRBD1. The CDR3 has 12 residues. V was pared by 7 bases and J by 5 bases, with 4 bases of the junction left unmatched. CDR1 is SNHLY and CDR2 is FYNNEI in the germline V gene. The CDR3 here is CASTNRGYGYTF. CDR3 DNA sequence: TGTGCCAGCACAAACAGGGGTTATGGCTACACCTTC.

The rearrangement joins TRBV7-9 to TRBJ1-1, with 7 bases that match TRBD1. Germline CDR1 SEHNR, CDR2 FQNEAQ (reference sequence). Losses at the gene ends were 5 bases for V and 5 bases for J; bases not matched to a gene: 2. The CDR3 has 12 amino acids. The CDR3 DNA is TGTGCCAGCAGCGAACAGGGGACTGAAGCTTTCTTT. Translating it yields CASSEQGTEAFF.

This clone came up many times. The sample holds other DNA sequences that translate to the same CDR3. V is TRBV18 and J is TRBJ1-1; no clear D gene. Germline V CDR1 and CDR2: KGHSH, LQKENI. The CDR3 runs to 13 residues. The V end lost 2 bases, the J end lost 0 bases, and 4 bases lay between the germline ends. CDR3 coding DNA: TGTGCCAGCTCACCAGGGCTGAACACTGAAGCTTTCTTT. It specifies CASSPGLNTEAFF.

This chain uses TRBV7-9 with TRBJ1-6; 7 bases map to TRBD1. Germline CDR1 reads SEHNR; CDR2 reads FQNEAQ (reference sequence). V lost 6 bases and J lost 6; bases outside the gene matches: 8. The CDR3 runs to 15 residues. CDR3 loop: CASREQGPLNSPLHF. The CDR3 DNA reads TGTGCCAGCAGAGAACAGGGGCCCCTTAATTCACCCCTCCACTTT.

The chain joins TRBV5-1 to TRBJ1-2; 7 nucleotides agree with TRBD1. Germline V gene data show CDR1 as SGHRS and CDR2 as YFSETQ. Trimming cost V 4 bases and J 7 bases; bases outside gene matches: 13. The CDR3 consists of 15 residues. CDR3: CASSPKLTGIGGYTF. In DNA form, the CDR3 reads TGCGCCAGCAGCCCCAAGCTGACAGGGATCGGTGGCTACACCTTC.